The next 17 T cell receptor beta chains were all read from a single sample in a study of Ad26.COV2.S vaccination and SARS-CoV-2 variants. Treatment in this sample: around 19 received Ad26.COV2.S at low or high dose, single or two shots; five or six received placebo; per-sample allocation not given. Sampling was done on day 63 after the first vaccine or placebo injection. Sequencing used immunoSEQ multiplex PCR; TCRdb keeps in-frame clones, though not all of them. The sample has about 400,000 clones; 92% are singletons. The sequenced sample was peripheral blood, obtained in a trial of Ad26.COV2.S vaccine versus placebo. The receptors derive from a person between 18 and 60 years old who received the Ad26.COV2.S COVID-19 vaccine or a placebo.

This clone was seen more than once but under ten times. The chain links TRBV7-9 to TRBJ1-2; D gene unclear. The germline gives CDR1 SEHNR, CDR2 FQNEAQ (reference sequence). V dropped 5 bases and J dropped 6 bases, with 19 bases sitting between them. This CDR3 contains 15 residues. Written as DNA, the CDR3 is TGTGCCAGCAGCACATATAGCACAGAGAGCAATGGCTACACCTTC. This gives the protein CASSTYSTESNGYTF.

The chain is built from TRBV5-4 and TRBJ2-2, with D unclear. Trimming shortened V by 5 bases and J by 1 base, and 12 bases separated the two germline ends. From germline, CDR1 is SGHNT and CDR2 YYREEE (reference sequence). This CDR3 is 15 amino acids long. This CDR3 is CASSRAVRNTGELFF. The CDR3 bases are TGTGCCAGCAGTCGGGCGGTACGGAACACCGGGGAGCTGTTTTTT. The full variable domain, with the rest looked up from reference TRBV5-4 and TRBJ2-2, is ETGVTQSPTHLIKTRGQQVTLRCSSQSGHNTVSWYQQALGQGPQFIFQYYREEENGRGNFPPRFSGLQFPNYSSELNVNALELDDSALYLCASSRAVRNTGELFFGEGSRLTVL.

The chain recombines TRBV7-2 with TRBJ1-1, with D perhaps matching TRBD1 (5 bases). Germline values: CDR1 SGHTA, CDR2 FQGNSA. Between the trimmed V and J ends, which lost 5 bases and 4 bases, there was a span of 20 bases. The CDR3 consists of 16 residues. CDR3 DNA sequence: TGTGCCAGCAGCAGCTGGGCAGGGTTAAGTATCACTGAAGCTTTCTTT. Translation: CASSSWAGLSITEAFF.

J is TRBJ2-1 and V is TRBV7-2; 12 bases agree with TRBD2. Germline V lookup: CDR1 SGHTA, CDR2 FQGNSA. The length of the CDR3 is 15 residues. Losses at the gene ends were 5 bases for V and 6 bases for J; bases not matched to a gene: 5. The CDR3 sequence: CASSTSGGRSNEQFF. The CDR3 coding sequence is TGTGCCAGCAGCACTAGCGGGGGGCGGAGCAATGAGCAGTTCTTC.

The chain employs TRBV3-1 (or the pseudogene TRBV3-2) and TRBJ2-3, with 12 bases fitting TRBD2. The CDR3 runs 19 residues. Trimming at V came to 1 base and at J to 3 bases, leaving 11 bases not matched to a gene. From germline, CDR1 is LGHDT and CDR2 YNNKEL (reference sequence). In nucleotides, the CDR3 is TGTGCCAGCAGCCAAGCCCTTTTTGTACTAGCGGGGGGAACAGATACGCAGTATTTT. This encodes CASSQALFVLAGGTDTQYF.

J is TRBJ2-1 and V is TRBV27; D remains ambiguous. The CDR3 runs to 12 residues. V lost 8 bases and J lost 3, with 8 bases in between. Germline loops: CDR1 MNHEY, CDR2 SMNVEV (reference sequence). In nucleotides, the CDR3 is TGTGCCAGCGGGTGGGGCTACAATGAGCAGTTCTTC. This gives the protein CASGWGYNEQFF.

This clone occurred a few times. The genes are TRBV2 and TRBJ1-5; no clear D gene. The CDR3 loop spans 16 amino acids. Per the germline V gene, CDR1 is SNHLY and CDR2 is FYNNEI. Trimming removed 7 bases from V and 0 bases from J, with 16 bases in between. CDR3 sequence: CASTLKEGFSNQPQHF. In nucleotides, the CDR3 is TGTGCCAGCACCCTGAAGGAGGGCTTTAGCAATCAGCCCCAGCATTTT. The whole variable domain, filled in from reference TRBV2 and TRBJ1-5, reads EPEVTQTPSHQVTQMGQEVILRCVPISNHLYFYWYRQILGQKVEFLVSFYNNEISEKSEIFDDQFSVERPDGSNFTLKIRSTKLEDSAMYFCASTLKEGFSNQPQHFGDGTRLSIL.

The V and J genes are TRBV19 and TRBJ1-1; D uncertain. The germline CDR1 and CDR2 sequences are LNHDA and SQIVND (reference sequence). Trimming stripped 3 bases from V and 6 bases from J, with 17 bases between. This CDR3 has 15 residues. Written as DNA, the CDR3 is TGTGCCAGTAGTATCTCCACTTTGGCAAGTCCTGAAGCTTTCTTT. Its translation is CASSISTLASPEAFF.

The rearrangement links TRBV18 to TRBJ1-1; the D gene is possibly TRBD1 (5 bases). Trimming took 0 bases from V and 3 from J, leaving 20 bases between them. The germline V gene encodes CDR1 KGHSH and CDR2 LQKENI. The CDR3 covers 18 residues. CDR3 sequence reads: CASSPPGRGLAEDTEAFF. For the CDR3, the DNA is TGTGCCAGCTCACCACCGGGGAGGGGTCTGGCGGAGGACACTGAAGCTTTCTTT.

The chain recombines TRBV5-6 with TRBJ1-2, with 10 positions matching TRBD1. The CDR3 spans 16 residues. From germline, CDR1 is SGHDT and CDR2 YYEEEE. V gave up 3 bases and J gave up 8 bases; unmatched junction bases: 13. The CDR3: CASSSLPGQGPQGYTF. Here the CDR3 DNA reads TGTGCCAGCAGCTCGCTACCGGGACAGGGGCCGCAAGGCTACACCTTC.

To note about this clone: The sample has other DNA sequences that encode this CDR3 too. The chain has TRBV28 and TRBJ1-5, with D unclear. Trimming removed 5 bases at V and 7 bases at J, with 12 bases between. Germline assignment: CDR1 MDHEN and CDR2 SYDVKM. CDR3 length equals 13 residues. For the CDR3, the DNA is TGTGCCAGCAGTCCCCCAGGTGGGCAGCCCCAGCATTTT. Translated, it gives CASSPPGGQPQHF.

The rearrangement joins TRBV6-6 to TRBJ1-2; no definite D call. CDR1 and CDR2 from the germline V gene are MNHNY and SVGAGI (reference sequence). Trimming took 10 bases from V and 7 from J, leaving 19 bases between them. This CDR3 comprises 13 residues. CDR3 region: CATRENPGRGYTF. For the CDR3, the DNA is TGTGCCACCCGGGAAAACCCCGGTCGTGGCTACACCTTC.

The rearrangement joins TRBV3-1 (or the pseudogene TRBV3-2) to TRBJ2-2; D is unresolved. Per the germline V gene, CDR1 is LGHDT and CDR2 is YNNKEL (reference sequence). The V end was cut by 2 bases, the J end by 7 bases, with 8 bases between. The CDR3 runs 13 residues. The CDR3 is CASSQRRDGELFF. In DNA, the CDR3 is TGTGCCAGCAGCCAACGTAGGGACGGGGAGCTGTTTTTT.

This rearrangement joins TRBV28 to TRBJ2-7; 11 bases fit TRBD2. Germline CDR1 reads MDHEN; CDR2 reads SYDVKM. CDR3 length: 15 residues. The trim removed 8 bases at V and 7 bases at J, leaving 13 bases unmatched. In DNA form, the CDR3 reads TGTGCCAGCGTACCGGGGGCTAGCGGGGGGTCGGAGCAGTACTTC. Protein: CASVPGASGGSEQYF. Supplemented by reference TRBV28 and TRBJ2-7, the full variable domain reads DVKVTQSSRYLVKRTGEKVFLECVQDMDHENMFWYRQDPGLGLRLIYFSYDVKMKEKGDIPEGYSVSREKKERFSLILESASTNQTSMYLCASVPGASGGSEQYFGPGTRLTVT.

Comment on this clone: One end of the junction is discordant with germline, which a read error may explain. The chain is built from TRBV5-1 and TRBJ1-3; 7 bases agree with TRBD1. Germline CDR1 and CDR2: SGHRS and YFSETQ. There are 13 residues in the CDR3. Here the CDR3 reads CASSLERGGTANF. DNA for the CDR3: TGCGCCAGCAGCTTGGAGAGAGGTGGGACAGCTAATTTT.

The rearrangement links TRBV19 to TRBJ1-4, with 7 bases fitting TRBD1. The CDR3 runs 14 residues. The V segment lost 6 bases and the J segment 7 bases; nucleotides outside the gene matches: 8. Germline CDR1 is LNHDA and CDR2 is SQIVND (reference sequence). Here the CDR3 reads CASRGVGGREKLFF. The CDR3 nucleotides read TGTGCCAGTAGAGGAGTAGGGGGCCGTGAAAAACTGTTTTTT.

This clone showed up just once. The gene calls are TRBV19 and TRBJ2-3, with TRBD1 as a possible D gene (6 bases). From germline, CDR1 is LNHDA and CDR2 SQIVND (reference sequence). The CDR3 runs to 14 residues. V was shortened by 3 bases and J by 2 bases, with 9 bases between the two germline ends. The CDR3 DNA reads TGTGCCAGTAGTATGCAGGGGACCACAGATACGCAGTATTTT. It specifies CASSMQGTTDTQYF.